This T cell receptor beta chain emerged from a study of T cells after yellow fever vaccination. Overall study findings and caveats: A faster peak, day 5 versus 15, was reached by the weaker secondary response. Most primary-vaccination clones reappeared after the booster (about 97% CD4, roughly 88% CD8).

Synthesis of TCR cDNA relied on 5'RACE template switching, which attached a universal primer site and UMIs. A single record per CDR3 protein comes from TCRdb applying MiXCR to the 5' RACE reads. The sample carries fewer than 650,000 distinct CDR3 sequences, 20% to 25% recorded once. In this sample, this clonotype turned up many times. As yet, its antigen is unknown. At one of its ends the junction is not consistent with the germline gene, which may arise from a read error. Here the sequenced sample was PBMCs, taken less than 25 days after the first yellow fever vaccination. The source is a man aged 18 to 29 who received the YFV17D yellow fever vaccine.

The CDR3 is CASSLVGSQETQYF. The CDR3 region has the DNA TGTGCCAGCAGTTTAGTGGGCAGCCAAGAGACCCAGTACTTC. V usage is TRBV5-1 and J usage is TRBJ2-5, with D unclear. The CDR3 has 14 amino acids. Germline V gene sequence: CDR1 SGHRS, CDR2 YFSETQ.